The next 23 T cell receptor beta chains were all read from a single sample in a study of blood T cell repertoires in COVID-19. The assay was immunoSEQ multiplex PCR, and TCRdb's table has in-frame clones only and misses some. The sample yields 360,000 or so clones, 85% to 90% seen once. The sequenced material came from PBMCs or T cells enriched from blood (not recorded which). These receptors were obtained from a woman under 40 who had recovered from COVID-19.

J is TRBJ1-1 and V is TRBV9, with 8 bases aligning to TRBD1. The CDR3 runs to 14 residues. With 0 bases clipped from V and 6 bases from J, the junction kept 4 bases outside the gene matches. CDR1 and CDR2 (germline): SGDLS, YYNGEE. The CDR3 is CASSVVGQGSEAFF. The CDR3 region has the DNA TGTGCCAGCAGCGTAGTTGGACAGGGATCTGAAGCTTTCTTT.

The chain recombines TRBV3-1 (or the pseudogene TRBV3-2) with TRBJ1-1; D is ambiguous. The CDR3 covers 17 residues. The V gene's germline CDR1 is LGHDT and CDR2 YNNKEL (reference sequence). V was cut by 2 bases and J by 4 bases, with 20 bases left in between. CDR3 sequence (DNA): TGTGCCAGCAGCCAAAGCTTACCATCCGGCGGAGTCACTGAAGCTTTCTTT. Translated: CASSQSLPSGGVTEAFF.

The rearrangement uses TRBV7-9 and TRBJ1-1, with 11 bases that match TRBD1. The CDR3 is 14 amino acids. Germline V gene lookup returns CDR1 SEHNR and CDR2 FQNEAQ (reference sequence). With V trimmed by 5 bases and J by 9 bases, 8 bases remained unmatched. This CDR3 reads CASSPGQGAFQAFF. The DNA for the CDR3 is TGTGCCAGCAGCCCTGGACAGGGGGCGTTTCAAGCTTTCTTT.

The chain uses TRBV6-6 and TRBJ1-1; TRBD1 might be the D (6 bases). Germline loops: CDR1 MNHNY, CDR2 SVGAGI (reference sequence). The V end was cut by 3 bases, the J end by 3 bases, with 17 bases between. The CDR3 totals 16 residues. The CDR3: CASSYPGHLLDTEAFF. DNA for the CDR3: TGTGCCAGCAGTTATCCGGGACACTTACTTGACACTGAAGCTTTCTTT.

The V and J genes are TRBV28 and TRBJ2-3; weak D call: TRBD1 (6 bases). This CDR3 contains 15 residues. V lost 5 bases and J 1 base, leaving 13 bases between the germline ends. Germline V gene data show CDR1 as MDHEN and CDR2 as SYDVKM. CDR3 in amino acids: CASSARGLGTDTQYF. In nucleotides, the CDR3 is TGTGCCAGCAGTGCTAGGGGGTTGGGCACAGATACGCAGTATTTT.

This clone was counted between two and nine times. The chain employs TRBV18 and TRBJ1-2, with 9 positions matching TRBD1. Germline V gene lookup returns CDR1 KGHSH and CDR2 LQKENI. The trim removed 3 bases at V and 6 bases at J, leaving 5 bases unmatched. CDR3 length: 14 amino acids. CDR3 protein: CASSPPRDRDGYTF. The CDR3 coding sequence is TGTGCCAGCTCACCCCCGAGGGACAGGGATGGCTACACCTTC. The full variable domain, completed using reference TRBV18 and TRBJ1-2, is NAGVMQNPRHLVRRRGQEARLRCSPMKGHSHVYWYRQLPEEGLKFMVYLQKENIIDESGMPKERFSAEFPKEGPSILRIQQVVRGDSAAYFCASSPPRDRDGYTFGSGTRLTVV.

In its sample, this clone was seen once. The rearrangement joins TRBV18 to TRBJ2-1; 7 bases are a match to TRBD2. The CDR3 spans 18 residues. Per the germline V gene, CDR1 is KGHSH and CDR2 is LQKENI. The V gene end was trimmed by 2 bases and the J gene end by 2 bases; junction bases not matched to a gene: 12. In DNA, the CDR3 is TGTGCCAGCTCACCATTGGGCCCGGGGGGTGCGGCCTACAATGAGCAGTTCTTC. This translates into CASSPLGPGGAAYNEQFF.

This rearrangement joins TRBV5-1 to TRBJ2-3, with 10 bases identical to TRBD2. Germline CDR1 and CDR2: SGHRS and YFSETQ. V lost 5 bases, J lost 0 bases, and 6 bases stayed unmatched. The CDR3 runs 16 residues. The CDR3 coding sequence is TGCGCCAGCAGATTTTCGACTAGCGGGAGCACAGATACGCAGTATTTT. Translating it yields CASRFSTSGSTDTQYF.

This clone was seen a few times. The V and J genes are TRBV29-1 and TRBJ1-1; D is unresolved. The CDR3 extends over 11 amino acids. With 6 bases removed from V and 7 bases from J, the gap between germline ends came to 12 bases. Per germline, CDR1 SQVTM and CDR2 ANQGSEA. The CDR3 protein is CSVSRAGEAFF. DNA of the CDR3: TGCAGCGTCAGTCGGGCGGGTGAAGCTTTCTTT.

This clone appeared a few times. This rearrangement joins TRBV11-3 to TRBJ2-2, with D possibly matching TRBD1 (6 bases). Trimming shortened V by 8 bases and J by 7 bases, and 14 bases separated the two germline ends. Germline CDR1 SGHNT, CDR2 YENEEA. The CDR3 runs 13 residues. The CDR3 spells CASQGNGIGELFF. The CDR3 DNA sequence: TGTGCCAGCCAGGGGAATGGAATCGGGGAGCTGTTTTTT.

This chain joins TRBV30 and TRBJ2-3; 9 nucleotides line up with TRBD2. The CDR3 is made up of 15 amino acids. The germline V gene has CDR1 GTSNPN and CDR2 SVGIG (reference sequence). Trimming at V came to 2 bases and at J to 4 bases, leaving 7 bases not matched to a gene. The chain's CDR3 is CAWSQTSGYPDTQYF. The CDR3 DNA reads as TGTGCCTGGAGTCAGACTAGCGGTTACCCAGATACGCAGTATTTT.

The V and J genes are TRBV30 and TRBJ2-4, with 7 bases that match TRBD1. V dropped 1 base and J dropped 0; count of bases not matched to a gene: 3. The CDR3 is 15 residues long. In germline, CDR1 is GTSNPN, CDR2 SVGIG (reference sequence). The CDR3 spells CAWSGDSLAKNIQYF. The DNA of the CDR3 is TGTGCCTGGAGTGGGGACAGTCTAGCCAAAAACATTCAGTACTTC.

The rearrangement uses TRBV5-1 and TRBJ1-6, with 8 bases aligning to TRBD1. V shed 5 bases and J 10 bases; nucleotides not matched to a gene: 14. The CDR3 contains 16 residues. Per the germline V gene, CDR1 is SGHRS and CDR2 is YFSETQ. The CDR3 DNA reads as TGCGCCAGCAGTTACCTCCCGGGACAGGAGGGCTCACCCCTCCACTTT. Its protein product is CASSYLPGQEGSPLHF.

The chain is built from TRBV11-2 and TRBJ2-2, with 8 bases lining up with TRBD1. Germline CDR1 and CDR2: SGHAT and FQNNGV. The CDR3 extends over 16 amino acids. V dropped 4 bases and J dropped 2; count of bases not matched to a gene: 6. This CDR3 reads CASSSFTGGNTGELFF. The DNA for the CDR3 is TGTGCCAGCAGCTCCTTTACAGGGGGAAACACCGGGGAGCTGTTTTTT.

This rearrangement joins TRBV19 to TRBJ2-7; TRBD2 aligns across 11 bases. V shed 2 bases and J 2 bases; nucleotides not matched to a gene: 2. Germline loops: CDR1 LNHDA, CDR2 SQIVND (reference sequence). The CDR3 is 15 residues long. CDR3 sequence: CASSITSGSPYEQYF. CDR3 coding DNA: TGTGCCAGTAGTATAACTAGCGGGAGCCCCTACGAGCAGTACTTC.

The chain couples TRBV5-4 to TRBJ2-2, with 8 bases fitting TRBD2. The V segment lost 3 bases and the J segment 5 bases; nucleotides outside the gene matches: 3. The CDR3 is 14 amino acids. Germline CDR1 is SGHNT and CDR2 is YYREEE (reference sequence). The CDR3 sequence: CASSSPSGTGELFF. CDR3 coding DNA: TGTGCCAGCAGCTCCCCTAGCGGGACCGGGGAGCTGTTTTTT.

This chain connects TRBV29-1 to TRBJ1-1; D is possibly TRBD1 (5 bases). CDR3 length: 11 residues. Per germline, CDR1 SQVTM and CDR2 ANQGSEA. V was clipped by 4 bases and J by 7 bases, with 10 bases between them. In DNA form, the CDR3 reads TGCAGCGTTGCAGGGTTGATTGAAGCTTTCTTT. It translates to CSVAGLIEAFF.

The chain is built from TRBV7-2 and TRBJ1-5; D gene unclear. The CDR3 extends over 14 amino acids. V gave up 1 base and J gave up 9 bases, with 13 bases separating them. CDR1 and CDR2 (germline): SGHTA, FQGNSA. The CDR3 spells CASSLDGSGVPQHF. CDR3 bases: TGTGCCAGCAGCTTAGACGGCAGCGGCGTGCCCCAGCATTTT.

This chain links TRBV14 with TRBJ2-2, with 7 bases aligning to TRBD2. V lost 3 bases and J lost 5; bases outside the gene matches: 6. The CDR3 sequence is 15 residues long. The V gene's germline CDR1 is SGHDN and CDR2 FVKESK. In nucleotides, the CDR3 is TGTGCCAGCAGCCATTTGGCGGGAGTGACCGGGGAGCTGTTTTTT. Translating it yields CASSHLAGVTGELFF.

The CDR3 spells CASKRGTGDEKLFF. CDR3 DNA: TGCGCCAGCAAGAGGGGGACAGGGGACGAAAAACTGTTTTTT. The chain couples TRBV5-1 to TRBJ1-4; 10 positions agree with TRBD1. V lost 6 bases, J lost 8 bases, and 7 bases stayed unmatched. This CDR3 spans 14 amino acids. Germline V gives CDR1 SGHRS, CDR2 YFSETQ.

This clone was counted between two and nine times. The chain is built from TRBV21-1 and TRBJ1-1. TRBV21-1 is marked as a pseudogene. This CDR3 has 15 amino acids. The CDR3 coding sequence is TGTGCCAGCAGCAAGGGAGGCGAGGGGAACACTGAAGCTTTCTTT. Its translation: CASSKGGEGNTEAFF.

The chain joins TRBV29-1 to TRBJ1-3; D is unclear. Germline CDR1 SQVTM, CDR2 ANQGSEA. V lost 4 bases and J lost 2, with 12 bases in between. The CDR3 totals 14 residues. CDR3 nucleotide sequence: TGCAGCGTTGTAAATGAGTACCCTGGAAACACCATATATTTT. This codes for CSVVNEYPGNTIYF.

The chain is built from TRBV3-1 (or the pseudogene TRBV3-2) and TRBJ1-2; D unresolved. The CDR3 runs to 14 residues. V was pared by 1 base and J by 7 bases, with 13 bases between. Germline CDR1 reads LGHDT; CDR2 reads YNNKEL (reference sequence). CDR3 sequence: CASSQGGVRFGYTF. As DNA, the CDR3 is TGTGCCAGCAGCCAAGGCGGGGTCCGTTTTGGCTACACCTTC.